This section outlines one T cell receptor beta chain sequence together with its context. The CDR3 spans 16 residues. The V and J ends lost 4 bases and 0 bases respectively, with 14 bases between them. Per the germline V gene, CDR1 is SGHDT and CDR2 is YYEEEE. The data derive from a study of patients and donors after allogeneic stem cell transplantation. Each CDR3 protein gets one entry after TCRdb re-called the RT-PCR reads with MiXCR. The repertoire holds 150,000 to 250,000 distinct CDR3 sequences, with 40% to 45% as singletons. This sequence originates from a human donor who was either an allogeneic HSCT recipient or a stem cell or donor lymphocyte infusion donor (not recorded which). It is not recorded whose cells these are; they may come from a transplant donor. The source material was blood, either unsorted or a sorted T cell fraction (not recorded which). J is TRBJ2-4 and V is TRBV5-6; D is undetermined. Written as DNA, the CDR3 is TGTGCCAGCAGCCCGGGTGGTCTCCTAGCCAAAAACATTCAGTACTTC. It is translated as CASSPGGLLAKNIQYF.